This T cell receptor (beta chain) stems from a study of neurological immune-mediated disorders. Each CDR3 protein is one row after TCRdb ran MiXCR on the 5' RACE reads. The sample includes about 59,000 distinct CDR3 sequences, around 3.6% of them seen just once. Unsorted libraries were prepared from 2 million PBMCs that had been stored at -80 C. The J segment lost 10 bases and the V segment lost 5 bases, leaving 9 bases of the junction unmatched. CDR1 and CDR2 (germline): DFQATT, SNEGSKA (reference sequence). The CDR3 length is 13 residues. Sequenced material: PBMCs. The TCR was taken from a woman in her twenties or thirties with multiple sclerosis. This chain uses TRBV20-1 with TRBJ2-5, with TRBD1 matching 11 bases. This CDR3 reads CSAGTGGPRDQYF. CDR3 in DNA: TGCAGTGCTGGGACAGGGGGACCCCGGGACCAGTACTTC.